The rows below give T cell receptor beta chains drawn from one sample of a study of T cell repertoires in cytomegalovirus infection. No antigen is known for these receptors. MiXCR was run by TCRdb on the reads, yielding one entry per CDR3 protein. This sample has roughly 800,000 distinct CDR3 sequences, with roughly 29% found just once. The material sequenced was cultured CD8+ T cells from PBMCs, taken from culture after CMV antigen stimulation. The source is a human donor in good health (CMV status not recorded). Some clones in this sample may be carry-over from other donors' samples. Each CDR3 is given with its conserved first and last residue. D genes are given only for firm matches. A clone size is listed for some rows: how often the clone was seen (once, few, many), or a class if it is expanded.

CDR3 protein	CDR3 DNA	clone size	V gene	J gene	D gene
CASSSRVPDTQYF	TGTGCCAGCAGCTCCAGGGTTCCAGATACGCAGTATTTT	.	TRBV7-3	TRBJ2-3	.
CASSLLEVVPGHPRAEAFF	TGCGCCAGCAGCCTTTTAGAGGTGGTGCCGGGACACCCTAGGGCTGAAGCTTTCTTT	once	TRBV4-1	TRBJ1-1	.
CASSQGGPRGQPQHF	TGCGCCAGCAGCCAAGGGGGACCCAGGGGCCAGCCCCAGCATTTT	few	TRBV4-1	TRBJ1-5	.
CASSLARGTKQFF	TGTGCCAGCAGCTTGGCCCGTGGAACAAAGCAGTTCTTC	.	TRBV5-6	TRBJ2-1	.
CASSEASGGTLGAKNIQYF	TGTGCCAGCAGTGAAGCTAGCGGGGGAACCCTAGGGGCCAAAAACATTCAGTACTTC	.	TRBV2	TRBJ2-4	TRBD2
CASSLQGYYNEQFF	TGTGCCAGCAGCCTGCAGGGATATTACAATGAGCAGTTCTTC	many	TRBV3-1	TRBJ2-1	.
CAIRGTPPNTEAFF	TGTGCCATCAGGGGAACACCCCCGAACACTGAAGCTTTCTTT	.	TRBV10-3	TRBJ1-1	.
CSANRDPSSGNTIYF	TGCAGTGCTAACCGGGACCCCTCCTCTGGAAACACCATATATTTT	.	TRBV20-1	TRBJ1-3	.
CASSYPPADTQYF	TGTGCCAGCAGTTACCCCCCCGCGGATACGCAGTATTTT	.	TRBV6-2/TRBV6-3	TRBJ2-3	.
CASSQGTAREQFF	TGTGCCAGCAGCCAAGGGACAGCGAGAGAGCAGTTCTTC	few	TRBV5-8	TRBJ2-1	TRBD1
CASSYGGGNYGYTF	TGTGCCAGCAGTTACGGCGGCGGAAACTATGGCTACACCTTC	.	TRBV6-5	TRBJ1-2	.
CASKKQGNGYTF	TGTGCCAGCAAGAAACAGGGGAATGGCTACACCTTC	few	TRBV25-1	TRBJ1-2	TRBD1
CASSQEGAAKNIQYF	TGTGCCAGCAGCCAAGAAGGGGCGGCCAAAAACATTCAGTACTTC	few	TRBV3-1	TRBJ2-4	.
CASSGGGDSYTF	TGTGCCAGCAGTGGGGGGGGAGATAGCTACACCTTC	.	TRBV27	TRBJ1-2	.
CSVAGLAGLNEQFF	TGCAGCGTCGCTGGACTAGCGGGGCTGAATGAGCAGTTCTTC	.	TRBV29-1	TRBJ2-1	TRBD2
CASSSDRGLEWYGYTF	TGTGCCAGCAGCTCTGACAGGGGGCTTGAATGGTATGGCTACACCTTC	.	TRBV7-3	TRBJ1-2	TRBD1
CASKRYSYNEQFF	TGTGCCAGCAAGAGGTACTCCTACAATGAGCAGTTCTTC	.	TRBV2	TRBJ2-1	.
CASSLERVQTAGANVLTF	TGTGCCAGCAGCTTAGAAAGAGTCCAGACGGCTGGGGCCAACGTCCTGACTTTC	many	TRBV7-6	TRBJ2-6	.
CASSIYGDVGGFQPQHF	TGTGCCAGTAGTATATACGGCGACGTGGGAGGTTTTCAGCCCCAGCATTTT	.	TRBV19	TRBJ1-5	.
CASSEFDRTGGSPLHF	TGTGCCAGCAGTGAATTCGACAGGACAGGGGGTTCACCCCTCCACTTT	.	TRBV25-1	TRBJ1-6	TRBD1
CASSPSIGGAFF	TGTGCCAGCAGCCCGTCGATAGGGGGAGCTTTCTTT	few	TRBV6-2/TRBV6-3	TRBJ1-1	.
CASRGGSRAVWETQYF	TGTGCCAGCAGGGGAGGGTCTAGGGCGGTTTGGGAGACCCAGTACTTC	few	TRBV6-5	TRBJ2-5	TRBD2
CAITTGGTGELFF	TGTGCCATTACGACAGGGGGCACCGGGGAGCTGTTTTTT	.	TRBV28	TRBJ2-2	TRBD1
CASSVWTAGETQYF	TGTGCCAGCAGTGTTTGGACGGCCGGGGAGACCCAGTACTTC	.	TRBV25-1	TRBJ2-5	.
CASSSPTGSSYNEQFF	TGTGCCAGCAGCTCCCCTACGGGGAGCTCCTACAATGAGCAGTTCTTC	.	TRBV7-9	TRBJ2-1	.
CASSSAGAGWDIQYF	TGTGCCAGCAGCTCAGCGGGGGCCGGTTGGGACATTCAGTACTTC	few	TRBV7-9	TRBJ2-4	TRBD2
CASSFGGGANYGYTF	TGTGCCAGCAGCTTCGGGGGAGGGGCTAACTATGGCTACACCTTC	.	TRBV7-9	TRBJ1-2	.
CASSLAGMNIQYF	TGTGCCAGCAGCTTAGCGGGCATGAACATTCAGTACTTC	many	TRBV7-6	TRBJ2-4	.
CASSYSAGGPEETQYF	TGTGCCAGCAGTTACTCGGCGGGGGGGCCGGAGGAGACCCAGTACTTC	few	TRBV6-5	TRBJ2-5	TRBD2
CATTLRARVTDTQYF	TGTGCCACTACCCTCAGGGCGAGAGTCACAGATACGCAGTATTTT	few	TRBV6-6	TRBJ2-3	.
CASSSQGAAFF	TGCGCCAGCTCCTCACAGGGGGCAGCTTTCTTT	.	TRBV5-1	TRBJ1-1	TRBD1
CASSYPSQETQYF	TGTGCCAGCAGTTACCCGTCCCAAGAGACCCAGTACTTC	many	TRBV6-2/TRBV6-3	TRBJ2-5	.
CSAIPGRPNTGELFF	TGCAGTGCTATTCCCGGGAGGCCGAACACCGGGGAGCTGTTTTTT	.	TRBV20-1	TRBJ2-2	TRBD2
CASSLAGTEHYGYTF	TGTGCCAGCAGCTTAGCTGGGACAGAACATTATGGCTACACCTTC	.	TRBV7-9	TRBJ1-2	TRBD1
CASSMRDSRQANYGYTF	TGTGCCAGTAGTATGCGGGACAGCCGCCAGGCTAACTATGGCTACACCTTC	few	TRBV19	TRBJ1-2	TRBD1
CASSQTGKYNEQFF	TGTGCCAGCAGTCAGACAGGGAAATACAATGAGCAGTTCTTT	few	TRBV28	TRBJ2-1	TRBD1
CAALIGVEGRGAPAYGYTF	TGTGCCGCCCTGATTGGGGTAGAGGGGCGGGGGGCGCCCGCCTATGGCTACACCTTC	.	TRBV10-3	TRBJ1-2	.
CAIQNRAVQETQYF	TGTGCCATTCAGAATCGGGCGGTCCAAGAGACCCAGTACTTC	.	TRBV7-9	TRBJ2-5	.
CASSYSRDLLTF	TGTGCCAGCAGTTACAGCCGAGATCTCCTGACTTTC	.	TRBV6-2/TRBV6-3	TRBJ2-6	.
CASSPSDRGRDSPLHF	TGTGCCAGCAGCCCTTCGGACAGGGGCAGAGATTCACCCCTCCACTTT	few	TRBV7-9	TRBJ1-6	TRBD1
CASRPTRLRETQYF	TGTGCCAGCAGGCCTACACGCCTGCGGGAGACCCAGTACTTC	few	TRBV28	TRBJ2-5	.
CASSSQTLRDGYTF	TGTGCCAGCAGCTCTCAGACATTGAGGGATGGCTACACCTTC	.	TRBV7-9	TRBJ1-2	.
CASSHGGPQFF	TGTGCCAGCAGCCACGGGGGGCCGCAGTTCTTC	.	TRBV6-2/TRBV6-3	TRBJ2-1	.
CASSLSPRIRRTVSTQYF	TGTGCCAGCAGCTTATCCCCTAGGATCCGAAGAACGGTCTCTACGCAGTATTTT	many	TRBV7-2	TRBJ2-3	.
CASSTPNRGQQETQYF	TGTGCCAGCAGCACACCGAACAGGGGTCAGCAAGAGACCCAGTACTTC	few	TRBV7-9	TRBJ2-5	TRBD1
CASISNIQYF	TGTGCCAGCATTAGTAACATTCAGTACTTC	.	TRBV2	TRBJ2-4	.
CASSVTDYGYTF	TGTGCCAGCAGCGTGACAGACTATGGCTACACCTTC	many	TRBV7-2	TRBJ1-2	.
CASSLDLEGYEQYF	TGTGCCAGCAGCTTAGATCTAGAGGGTTACGAGCAGTACTTC	few	TRBV11-2	TRBJ2-7	.
CASSQIRTPKEAFF	TGTGCCAGCAGTCAGATACGGACCCCTAAGGAAGCTTTCTTT	.	TRBV6-2/TRBV6-3	TRBJ1-1	.
CASSIVDGAGGEQFF	TGTGCCAGTAGTATAGTTGATGGAGCGGGCGGTGAGCAGTTCTTC	.	TRBV19	TRBJ2-1	.
CASSQKSDRGLFILNEQFF	TGTGCCAGCAGCCAAAAGTCAGACAGGGGGCTTTTCATCTTAAATGAGCAGTTCTTC	.	TRBV6-6	TRBJ2-1	TRBD1
CASSLETSLQMNTEAFF	TGTGCCAGCAGCTTGGAAACCTCCCTACAAATGAACACTGAAGCTTTCTTT	.	TRBV5-6	TRBJ1-1	.
CASSLEGGASFGELFF	TGTGCCAGCAGCTTAGAAGGGGGCGCGAGTTTTGGGGAGCTGTTTTTT	few	TRBV7-6	TRBJ2-2	TRBD1